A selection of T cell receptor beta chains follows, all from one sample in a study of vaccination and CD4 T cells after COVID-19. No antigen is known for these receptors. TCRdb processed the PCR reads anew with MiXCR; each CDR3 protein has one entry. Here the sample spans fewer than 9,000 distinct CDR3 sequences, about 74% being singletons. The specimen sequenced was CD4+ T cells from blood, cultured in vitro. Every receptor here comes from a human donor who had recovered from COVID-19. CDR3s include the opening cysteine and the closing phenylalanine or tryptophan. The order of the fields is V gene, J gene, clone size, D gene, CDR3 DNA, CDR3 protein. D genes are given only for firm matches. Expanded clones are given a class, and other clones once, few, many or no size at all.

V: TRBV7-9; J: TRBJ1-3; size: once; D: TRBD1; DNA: TGTGCCAGCCGGGACAGGGGGCGGAACACCATATATTTT; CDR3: CASRDRGRNTIYF
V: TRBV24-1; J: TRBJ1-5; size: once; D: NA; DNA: TGTGCCACCAGTGACCAAGACCAGCCCCAGCATTTT; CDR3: CATSDQDQPQHF
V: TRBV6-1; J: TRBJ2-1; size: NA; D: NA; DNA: TGTGCCAGCCGAATAGGGGGCTCCTACAATGAGCAGTTCTTC; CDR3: CASRIGGSYNEQFF
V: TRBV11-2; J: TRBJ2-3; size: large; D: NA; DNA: TGTGCCAGCAGCTCCCAGTTTTGGGAGCAGTATTTT; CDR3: CASSSQFWEQYF
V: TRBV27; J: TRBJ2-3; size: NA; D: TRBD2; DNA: TGTGCCAGCAGGCGGACTAGCGGGGTTTTTATGACAGATACGCAGTATTTT; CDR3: CASRRTSGVFMTDTQYF
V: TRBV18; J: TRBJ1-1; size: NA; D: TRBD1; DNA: TGTGCCAGCTCACTTCAGGACAGGGGTACTGAAGCTTTCTTT; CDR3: CASSLQDRGTEAFF
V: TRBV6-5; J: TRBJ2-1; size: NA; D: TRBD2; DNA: TGTGCCAGCAGTTCAGGTCTAGCGGGAGGGAGGGGCAATGAGCAGTTCTTC; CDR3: CASSSGLAGGRGNEQFF
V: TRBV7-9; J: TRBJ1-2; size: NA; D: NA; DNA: TGTGCCAGCAGCTTAATTTCCTTCGGCGGCTACACCTTC; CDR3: CASSLISFGGYTF
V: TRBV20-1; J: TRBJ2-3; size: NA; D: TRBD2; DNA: TGCAGTGCGATGACTAGCGCCAACACAGATACGCAGTATTTT; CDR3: CSAMTSANTDTQYF
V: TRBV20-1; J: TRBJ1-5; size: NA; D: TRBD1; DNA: TGCAGTGCTAGGAAGAGGGACAGGGTTGGTCAGCCCCAGCATTTT; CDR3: CSARKRDRVGQPQHF
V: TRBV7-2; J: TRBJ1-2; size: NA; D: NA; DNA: TGTGCCACCTCCCTCCGGACGCTCGCGGTTCGTGGCTACACCTTC; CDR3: CATSLRTLAVRGYTF